The TCR beta chain described here comes from a study of shared clonotypes between healthy human individuals. In this sample, this clone turned up once. Its target is not known. Study-wide results and limits: Naive CD4 clonotypes overlapped across a handful of donors at roughly 5.1%. Non-shared clonotypes showed lower generation probabilities than clonotypes common to all four donors.

V was cut by 5 bases and J by 8 bases, with 21 bases left in between. The germline V gene encodes CDR1 SNHLY and CDR2 FYNNEI. CDR3 length: 15 amino acids. Free of recent acute infections or vaccinations, the donors were healthy HIV-negative adults. Here immunoSEQ multiplex PCR was the method, and the copy in TCRdb shows in-frame clones only, minus some. In the table there are millions of clones, 85% to 95% of which are singletons. Sequencing was carried out using naive CD4+ T cells sorted from blood. Stated subset: CD45RA+ positively selected. V usage is TRBV2 and J usage is TRBJ1-2; D is unresolved. The source is a man in his late teens or twenties in good health. CDR3 nucleotides: TGTGCCAGCAGTCTCACCTCCGGTCGAATGGCCGGCTACACCTTC. This translates into CASSLTSGRMAGYTF.